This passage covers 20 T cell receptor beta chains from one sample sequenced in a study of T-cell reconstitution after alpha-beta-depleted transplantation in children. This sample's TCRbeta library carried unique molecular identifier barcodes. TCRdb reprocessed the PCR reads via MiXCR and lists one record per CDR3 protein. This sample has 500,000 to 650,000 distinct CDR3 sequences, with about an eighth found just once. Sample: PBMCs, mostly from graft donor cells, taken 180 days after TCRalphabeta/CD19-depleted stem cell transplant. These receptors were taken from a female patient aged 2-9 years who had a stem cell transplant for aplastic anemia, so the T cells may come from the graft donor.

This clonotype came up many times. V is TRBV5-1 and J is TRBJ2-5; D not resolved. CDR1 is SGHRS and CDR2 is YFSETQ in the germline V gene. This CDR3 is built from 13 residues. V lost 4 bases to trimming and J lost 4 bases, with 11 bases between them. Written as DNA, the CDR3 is TGCGCCAGCAGCCCCAACCTGGGAGAGACCCAGTACTTC. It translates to CASSPNLGETQYF.

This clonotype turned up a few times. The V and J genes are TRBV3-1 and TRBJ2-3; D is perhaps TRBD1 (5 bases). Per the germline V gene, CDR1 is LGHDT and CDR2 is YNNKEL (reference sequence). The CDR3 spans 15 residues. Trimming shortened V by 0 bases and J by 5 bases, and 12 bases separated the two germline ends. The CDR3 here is CASSQEVRVLDTQYF. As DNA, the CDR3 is TGTGCCAGCAGCCAAGAAGTCAGGGTATTAGATACGCAGTATTTT.

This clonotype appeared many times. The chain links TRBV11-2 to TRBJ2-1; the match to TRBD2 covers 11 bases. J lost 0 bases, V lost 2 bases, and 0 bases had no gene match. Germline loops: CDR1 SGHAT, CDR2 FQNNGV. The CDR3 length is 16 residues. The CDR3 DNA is TGTGCCAGCAGCTTAACTAGCGGGGGCTCCTACAATGAGCAGTTCTTC. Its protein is CASSLTSGGSYNEQFF.

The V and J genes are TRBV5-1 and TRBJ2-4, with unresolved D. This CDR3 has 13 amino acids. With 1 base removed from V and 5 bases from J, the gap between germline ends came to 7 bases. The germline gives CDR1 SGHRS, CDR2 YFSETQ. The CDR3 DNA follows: TGCGCCAGCAGCTTGCCCCGGGAAAACATTCAGTACTTC. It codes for CASSLPRENIQYF.

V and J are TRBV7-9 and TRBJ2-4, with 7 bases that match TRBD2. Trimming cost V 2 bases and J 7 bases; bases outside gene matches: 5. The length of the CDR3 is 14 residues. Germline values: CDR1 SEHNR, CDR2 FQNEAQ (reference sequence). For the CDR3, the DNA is TGTGCCAGCAGCTTACTAGCGGAACCGAACATTCAGTACTTC. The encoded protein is CASSLLAEPNIQYF.

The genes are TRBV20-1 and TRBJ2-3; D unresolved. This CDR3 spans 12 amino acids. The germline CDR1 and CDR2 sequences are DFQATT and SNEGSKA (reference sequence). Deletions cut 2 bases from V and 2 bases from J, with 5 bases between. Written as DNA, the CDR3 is TGCAGTGCTAGACCCTCCACAGATACGCAGTATTTT. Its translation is CSARPSTDTQYF.

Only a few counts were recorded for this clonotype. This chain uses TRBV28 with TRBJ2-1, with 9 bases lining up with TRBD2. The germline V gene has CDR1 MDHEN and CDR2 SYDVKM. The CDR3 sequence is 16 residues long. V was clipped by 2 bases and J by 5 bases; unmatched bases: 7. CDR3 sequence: CASSLLRPSGNNEQFF. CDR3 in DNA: TGTGCCAGCAGTTTACTCCGGCCTAGCGGGAACAATGAGCAGTTCTTC.

CDR3 nucleotides: TGTGCCACCAGCAGAGATCTGGGCAGGGATTTGAGCACAGATACGCAGTATTTT. Its protein is CATSRDLGRDLSTDTQYF. The chain uses TRBV15 and TRBJ2-3; perhaps TRBD1 as D (5 bases). The germline V gene has CDR1 LNHNV and CDR2 YYDKDF (reference sequence). The CDR3 runs to 18 residues. Deletions cut 0 bases from V and 0 bases from J, with 16 bases between.

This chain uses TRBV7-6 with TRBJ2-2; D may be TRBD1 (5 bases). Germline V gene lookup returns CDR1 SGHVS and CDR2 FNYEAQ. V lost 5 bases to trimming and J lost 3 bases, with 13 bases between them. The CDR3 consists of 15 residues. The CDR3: CASSKTVTDTGELFF. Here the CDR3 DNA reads TGTGCCAGCAGCAAGACAGTTACTGACACCGGGGAGCTGTTTTTT.

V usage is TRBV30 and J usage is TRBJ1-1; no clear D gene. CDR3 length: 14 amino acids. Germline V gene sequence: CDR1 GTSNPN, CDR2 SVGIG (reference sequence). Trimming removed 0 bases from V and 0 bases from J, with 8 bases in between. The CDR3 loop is CAWSVRSMNTEAFF. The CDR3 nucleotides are TGTGCCTGGAGTGTACGCAGCATGAACACTGAAGCTTTCTTT.

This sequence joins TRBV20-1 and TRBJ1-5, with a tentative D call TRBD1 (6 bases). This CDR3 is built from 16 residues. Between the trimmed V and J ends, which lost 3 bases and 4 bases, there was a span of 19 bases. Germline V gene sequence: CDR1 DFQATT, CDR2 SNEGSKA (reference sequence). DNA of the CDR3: TGCAGTGCTAGTAAAGCCCGGGGGGCTATAAATCAGCCCCAGCATTTT. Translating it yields CSASKARGAINQPQHF.

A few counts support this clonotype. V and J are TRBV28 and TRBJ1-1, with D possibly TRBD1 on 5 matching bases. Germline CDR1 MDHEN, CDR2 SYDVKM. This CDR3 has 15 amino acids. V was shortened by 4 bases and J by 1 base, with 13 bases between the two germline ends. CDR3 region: CASSSGGDPNTEAFF. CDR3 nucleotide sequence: TGTGCCAGCAGTTCGGGGGGGGACCCGAACACTGAAGCTTTCTTT.

CDR3 region: CASSFLFAGEETQYF. The CDR3 DNA follows: TGTGCCAGCAGTTTCCTCTTTGCCGGGGAAGAGACCCAGTACTTC. This chain uses TRBV28 with TRBJ2-5; weak D call: TRBD2 (5 bases). The V and J ends lost 3 bases and 3 bases respectively, with 14 bases between them. CDR1 and CDR2 from the germline V gene are MDHEN and SYDVKM. CDR3 size: 15 residues. Variable domain in full (rest from reference TRBV28 and TRBJ2-5): DVKVTQSSRYLVKRTGEKVFLECVQDMDHENMFWYRQDPGLGLRLIYFSYDVKMKEKGDIPEGYSVSREKKERFSLILESASTNQTSMYLCASSFLFAGEETQYFGPGTRLLVL.

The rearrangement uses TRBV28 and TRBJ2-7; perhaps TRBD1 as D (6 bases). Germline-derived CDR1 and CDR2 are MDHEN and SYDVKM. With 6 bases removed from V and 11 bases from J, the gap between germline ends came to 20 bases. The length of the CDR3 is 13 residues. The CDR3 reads CASRYPGQGIEYF. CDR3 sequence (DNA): TGTGCCAGCAGATACCCCGGGCAGGGGATAGAGTACTTC.

DNA of the CDR3: TGTGCCATCAGTGAGGGGGAAGGGCGAAATCAGCCCCAGCATTTT. Translated, it gives CAISEGEGRNQPQHF. The genes are TRBV10-3 and TRBJ1-5; D ambiguous. Trimming shortened V by 2 bases and J by 4 bases, and 12 bases separated the two germline ends. The germline gives CDR1 ENHRY, CDR2 SYGVKD. This CDR3 is built from 15 residues.

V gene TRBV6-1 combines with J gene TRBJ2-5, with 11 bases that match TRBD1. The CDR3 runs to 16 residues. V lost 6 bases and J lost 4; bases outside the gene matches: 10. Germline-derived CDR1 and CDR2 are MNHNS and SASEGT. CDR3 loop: CASSLNPDRGRETQYF. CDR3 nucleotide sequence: TGTGCCAGCAGCCTAAATCCGGACAGGGGGCGAGAGACCCAGTACTTC.

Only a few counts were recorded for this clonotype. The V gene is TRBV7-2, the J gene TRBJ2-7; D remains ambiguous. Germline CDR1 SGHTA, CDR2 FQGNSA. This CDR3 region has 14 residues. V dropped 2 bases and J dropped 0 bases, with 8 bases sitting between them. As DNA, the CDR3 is TGTGCCAGCAGCTTATCAGTCAGCTCCTACGAGCAGTACGTC. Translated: CASSLSVSSYEQYV.

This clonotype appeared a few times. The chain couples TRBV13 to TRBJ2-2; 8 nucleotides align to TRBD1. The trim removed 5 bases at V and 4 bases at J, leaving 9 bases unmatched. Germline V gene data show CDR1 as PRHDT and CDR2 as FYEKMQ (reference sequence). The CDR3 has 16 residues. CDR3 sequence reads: CASSPVKDRVTGELFF. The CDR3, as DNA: TGTGCCAGCAGCCCAGTGAAGGACAGGGTCACCGGGGAGCTGTTTTTT.

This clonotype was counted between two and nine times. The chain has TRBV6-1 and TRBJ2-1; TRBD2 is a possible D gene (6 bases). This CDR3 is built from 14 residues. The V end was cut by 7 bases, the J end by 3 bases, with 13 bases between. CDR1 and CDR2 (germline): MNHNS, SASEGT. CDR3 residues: CASTPGTVYNEQFF. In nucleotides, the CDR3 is TGTGCCAGCACTCCCGGGACTGTCTACAATGAGCAGTTCTTC.

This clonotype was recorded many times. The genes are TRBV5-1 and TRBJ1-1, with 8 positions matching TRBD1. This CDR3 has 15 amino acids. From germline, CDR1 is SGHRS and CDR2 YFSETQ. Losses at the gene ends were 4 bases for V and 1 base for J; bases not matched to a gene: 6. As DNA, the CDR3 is TGCGCCAGCAGCACCCGGACAGGGTCGAACACTGAAGCTTTCTTT. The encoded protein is CASSTRTGSNTEAFF.